Listed below are T cell receptor beta chains from one sample, sequenced in a study of cytomegalovirus exposure and HLA in healthy donors. The data were produced by immunoSEQ multiplex PCR, yet TCRdb's version contains in-frame clones alone and is incomplete. The data hold over 75,000 clones, with around four fifths observed a single time. Sequenced material: PBMCs. The receptors were sampled from a man over 45 in good health and CMV-seropositive. Both conserved end residues are part of each CDR3. The D gene is left open where the match is weak. Size is stated for part of the rows, as once, few or many counts, or as a class when the clone is expanded.

V gene	J gene	clone size	D gene	CDR3 DNA	CDR3 protein
TRBV19	TRBJ1-1	few	-	TGTGCCAGTAACAGGCCGAACACTGAAGCTTTCTTT	CASNRPNTEAFF
TRBV30	TRBJ1-1	-	TRBD1	TGTGCCTGGAGTTCCCTGGGACAGGCGAACACTGAAGCTTTCTTT	CAWSSLGQANTEAFF
TRBV29-1	TRBJ1-1	few	-	TGCAGCGTTGAGTCGCAGTTGAACACTGAAGCTTTCTTT	CSVESQLNTEAFF
TRBV7-9	TRBJ1-5	-	TRBD1	TGTGCCAGCAGTCGACAGGGGCCGGAGGGCAATCAGCCCCAGCATTTT	CASSRQGPEGNQPQHF
TRBV7-9	TRBJ2-7	-	-	TGTGCCAGCAGCTTTGGCAGGGTGGACGAGCAGTACTTC	CASSFGRVDEQYF
TRBV7-3	TRBJ2-3	-	-	TGTGCCAGCAGCCCACTTGCACTCACAGATACGCAGTATTTT	CASSPLALTDTQYF
TRBV7-2	TRBJ2-1	once	TRBD2	TGTGCCAGCAGCGCAACTAGCGGGGGTTACAATGAGCAGTTCTTC	CASSATSGGYNEQFF
TRBV25-1	TRBJ1-2	-	TRBD1	TGTGCCAGCAGAGGGGCGGGGCAGGGGGAGTATGGCTACACCTTC	CASRGAGQGEYGYTF
TRBV2	TRBJ1-2	few	-	TGTGCCAGCAGAGTGGAACAGACCAGCTATGGCTACACCTTC	CASRVEQTSYGYTF
TRBV19	TRBJ2-7	-	-	TGTGCCAGCAACCCCGGGATCGGCAACGAGCAGTACTTC	CASNPGIGNEQYF
TRBV18	TRBJ2-5	-	TRBD2	TGTGCCAGCCGTCTAGCGGGGGGGTCCCAAGAGACCCAGTACTTC	CASRLAGGSQETQYF
TRBV19	TRBJ1-2	-	-	TGTGCCAGTAGTATATTAGGGGAGGTCGGCTACACCTTC	CASSILGEVGYTF
TRBV7-9	TRBJ1-2	-	-	TGTGCCAGCAGCCCCCGGGGGTCCTCTGGTGGCTACACCTTC	CASSPRGSSGGYTF
TRBV7-9	TRBJ1-6	few	TRBD1	TGTGCCAGCAGCCACGGACAGGGCAATTATTCACCCCTCCACTTT	CASSHGQGNYSPLHF
TRBV27	TRBJ2-5	-	TRBD1	TGTGCCAGCAGTTTTATTTTGGGGACAGGAGAGACCCAGTACTTC	CASSFILGTGETQYF
TRBV7-2	TRBJ2-6	-	-	TGTGCCAGCAGCCCGACCAGAGGGGGAACTCTCTCTGGGGCCAACGTCCTGACTTTC	CASSPTRGGTLSGANVLTF
TRBV7-3	TRBJ2-3	-	TRBD2	TGTGCCAGCAGCTTCACTAGCGGGGAGGATACGCAGTATTTT	CASSFTSGEDTQYF
TRBV11-1	TRBJ2-1	-	-	TGTGCCAGCAGCTTAGCGGGGGCCGGTCACAATGAGCAGTTCTTC	CASSLAGAGHNEQFF
TRBV7-3	TRBJ2-3	once	-	TGTGCCAGCAGCTTAGGCGGGGTCATCACAGATACGCAGTATTTT	CASSLGGVITDTQYF
TRBV4-3	TRBJ2-2	few	-	TGCGCCAGCAGCCAAGATTATGGGGAGCTGTTTTTT	CASSQDYGELFF
TRBV9	TRBJ2-7	-	TRBD1	TGTGCCAGCAGCCCTCCGGGACAGGGGTCGGGGACCTACGAGCAGTACTTC	CASSPPGQGSGTYEQYF
TRBV27	TRBJ1-1	-	TRBD1	TGTGCCAGCAGTACCATCGCAGGGGGTTCCGGAATTACGAACACTGAAGCTTTCTTT	CASSTIAGGSGITNTEAFF
TRBV9	TRBJ1-5	-	-	TGTGCCAGCAGCTTTACAGGCTCCCATCAGCCCCAGAATTTT	CASSFTGSHQPQNF
TRBV6-1	TRBJ1-3	-	-	TGTGCCAGCAGTGAATTGGGGACACCTGGAAACACCATATATTTT	CASSELGTPGNTIYF
TRBV18	TRBJ1-5	few	-	TGTGCCAGCTCACCACCGGGGGCAGGGTCCTCGCCCCAGCATTTT	CASSPPGAGSSPQHF
TRBV11-2	TRBJ1-2	-	TRBD1	TGTGCCAGCAGCTTAGGTTCGGGACAGGGGTATGGCTACACCTTC	CASSLGSGQGYGYTF
TRBV15	TRBJ2-5	few	-	TGTGCCACCATTTCGGACAGTTCCCCAGAGACCCAGTACTTC	CATISDSSPETQYF